These T cell receptor beta chains were read from a single sample in a study of response to subunit inactivated influenza vaccine. MiXCR, applied by TCRdb to the RT-PCR reads, yields one record per CDR3 protein. The sample records hundreds of thousands of distinct CDR3 sequences, approximately 21% being singletons. Material: PBMCs from blood, obtained 21 months after vaccination. These receptors originate from a man aged 50 to 75 who received an inactivated influenza vaccine. Each CDR3 is given with its conserved first and last residue. A D gene is named only where the DNA matches it firmly. Clone size is not always given. Where it is, it says once, few, many or a class for expanded clones.

abundance	v_gene	len	d_gene	j_gene	CDR3nt	CDR3aa
.	TRBV7-2	15	.	TRBJ1-5	TGTGCCAGCAGCTTAGGGGCACAACGCAATCAGCCCCAGCATTTT	CASSLGAQRNQPQHF
.	TRBV28	9	.	TRBJ2-5	TGTGCCAGCCCAGAGACCCAGTACTTC	CASPETQYF
many	TRBV20-1	13	.	TRBJ1-5	TGCAGTGCTAGGGGCAGGGACAATCAGCCCCAGCATTTT	CSARGRDNQPQHF
.	TRBV19	17	.	TRBJ1-1	TGTGCCAGTCGAGACCATGCTTCCGGGACCTTAAGCACTGAAGCTTTCTTT	CASRDHASGTLSTEAFF
.	TRBV6-5	15	.	TRBJ1-3	TGTGCCAGCAGTTCGACAAGACAGACTGGAAACACCATATATTTT	CASSSTRQTGNTIYF
.	TRBV6-2/TRBV6-3	14	.	TRBJ2-2	TGTGCCAGCAGTCGGACGATGGCCTTGGGGGAGCTGTTTTTT	CASSRTMALGELFF
many	TRBV6-5	15	.	TRBJ1-1	TGTGCCAGCAGTTACTCAGGGGGGGAGGTGATGGAAGCTTTCTTT	CASSYSGGEVMEAFF
.	TRBV19	16	TRBD1	TRBJ1-1	TGTGCCAGTAGTACTCAGGGACAGTGGATTGGAACTGAAGCTTTCTTT	CASSTQGQWIGTEAFF
few	TRBV15	14	.	TRBJ2-7	TGTGCCACCAGCAGTCTCCAAAGCTCCTACGAGCAGTACTTC	CATSSLQSSYEQYF
.	TRBV7-9	17	TRBD1	TRBJ1-1	TGTGCCAGCAGGATACCGGGACAGGGGTCCTTCGGTGGCGGAGCTTTCTTT	CASRIPGQGSFGGGAFF
.	TRBV5-1	16	.	TRBJ1-2	TGCGCCAGCAGCTTGGCCAATGGACTGCGTATGGATGGCTACACCTTC	CASSLANGLRMDGYTF
.	TRBV29-1	12	.	TRBJ2-7	TGCAGCGTTGGACGCGTCACCTACGAGCAGTACTTC	CSVGRVTYEQYF
few	TRBV4-2	15	TRBD1	TRBJ1-2	TGTGCCAGCAGCCCTGGACAGGGAAGGGACTATGGCTACACCTTC	CASSPGQGRDYGYTF
few	TRBV20-1	19	.	TRBJ2-4	TGCAGTGCTAGAGGGGGTGGGGCAGGGTGGCTCTTAGCCAAAAACATTCAGTACTTC	CSARGGGAGWLLAKNIQYF
many	TRBV6-1	16	.	TRBJ1-5	TGTGCCAGCAGGCGTTCGGGAGGTACGCTCCATCAGCCCCAGCATTTT	CASRRSGGTLHQPQHF
few	TRBV4-3	16	.	TRBJ1-2	TGCGCCAGCAGCCAAGCGTTTATGGGAGCTAACTATGGCTACACCTTC	CASSQAFMGANYGYTF
once	TRBV28	11	.	TRBJ1-1	TGTGCCAGCCGGGGCCCGTTTGAAGCTTTCTTT	CASRGPFEAFF
.	TRBV7-3	15	.	TRBJ2-2	TGTGCCAGCAGCAAAGGGGGTATTTCCACCGGGGAGCTGTTTTTT	CASSKGGISTGELFF
.	TRBV20-1	15	TRBD1	TRBJ1-1	TGCAGTGCTAGAGAAGGGGGACAGATGAACACTGAAGCTTTCTTT	CSAREGGQMNTEAFF
few	TRBV20-1	17	TRBD2	TRBJ2-1	TGCAGTGCTTCTAGACTAGCGGGACAGAGCTCCTACAATGAGCAGTTCTTC	CSASRLAGQSSYNEQFF
many	TRBV5-1	14	TRBD1	TRBJ1-3	TGCGCCAGCAGCCAGGACAGGGCTGGAAACACCATATATTTT	CASSQDRAGNTIYF
few	TRBV11-2	16	TRBD2	TRBJ2-1	TGTGCCAGCAGCCCCCGGGCTAGCGGGGGGGCCGGTGAGCAGTTCTTC	CASSPRASGGAGEQFF
.	TRBV29-1	14	TRBD1	TRBJ2-1	TGCAGCGCTGGGGGAGGACAGGGGTCCAATGAGCAGTTCTTC	CSAGGGQGSNEQFF
.	TRBV12-3/TRBV12-4	13	.	TRBJ1-5	TGTGCCAGCAGTTTAGGAGGATGGCAGCCCCAGCATTTT	CASSLGGWQPQHF
few	TRBV5-1	14	TRBD2	TRBJ2-1	TGCGCCAGCAGCTCTCTAGCGGTCGACAATGAGCAGTTCTTC	CASSSLAVDNEQFF
once	TRBV14	15	.	TRBJ1-4	TGTGCCAGCAGCCAGGGAACCGGAACTAATGAAAAACTGTTTTTT	CASSQGTGTNEKLFF
many	TRBV30	13	.	TRBJ1-2	TGTGCCTGGAGTACAGGTCCAGTGCGTGGCTACACCTTC	CAWSTGPVRGYTF
.	TRBV7-2	16	TRBD2	TRBJ2-3	TGTGCCAGCAGCTTACTAGCGGGAGCGGGGTCAGATACGCAGTATTTT	CASSLLAGAGSDTQYF
few	TRBV12-3/TRBV12-4	14	TRBD1	TRBJ1-5	TGTGCCAGCACACTCAGGGGGATCAATCAGCCCCAGCATTTT	CASTLRGINQPQHF
few	TRBV19	16	.	TRBJ2-1	TGTGCCAGTAGTATACCGGGACAAGGCGATTACAATGAGCAGTTCTTC	CASSIPGQGDYNEQFF
.	TRBV12-3/TRBV12-4	15	.	TRBJ2-7	TGTGCCAGCAGTTTACAGGGAACAATCTCCTACGAGCAGTACTTC	CASSLQGTISYEQYF
.	TRBV20-1	15	TRBD2	TRBJ2-3	TGCAGTGCTAAGCCTAGCGGGGGCACCACAGATACGCAGTATTTT	CSAKPSGGTTDTQYF
.	TRBV30	13	.	TRBJ2-5	TGTGCCTGGAGTCCCCAGCTCCAAGAGACCCAGTACTTC	CAWSPQLQETQYF
few	TRBV5-1	14	.	TRBJ1-1	TGCGCCAGCAGCTCAGGGATTGGAAACACTGAAGCTTTCTTT	CASSSGIGNTEAFF
few	TRBV7-9	13	TRBD2	TRBJ2-7	TGTGCCAGCAGCTCTACTAGCGGGTACGAGCAGTACTTC	CASSSTSGYEQYF
few	TRBV5-1	13	.	TRBJ1-3	TGCGCCAGCAGAGGAGACTCTGGAAACACCATATATTTT	CASRGDSGNTIYF
.	TRBV7-8	16	TRBD1	TRBJ1-3	TGTGCCAGCAGCTCGAGATGGACAGGCTCTGGAAACACCATATATTTT	CASSSRWTGSGNTIYF
.	TRBV7-2	12	.	TRBJ2-7	TGTGCCAGCAGCGGAACTGGCTACGAGCAGTACTTC	CASSGTGYEQYF
.	TRBV7-9	15	.	TRBJ2-1	TGTGCCAGCAGCTTCAGAGACAGGCCAGACAATGAGCAGTTCTTC	CASSFRDRPDNEQFF
few	TRBV10-3	15	.	TRBJ2-1	TGTGCCTTGGGGGGGGGCATGAACTCCTACAATGAGCAGTTCTTC	CALGGGMNSYNEQFF
few	TRBV10-3	14	.	TRBJ1-5	TGTGCCATAAAAGGGGGGAATAAGGATCAGCCCCAGCATTTT	CAIKGGNKDQPQHF
few	TRBV6-1	13	.	TRBJ2-5	TGTGCCAGCAGGCAGTCAGGGTCAGAGACCCAGTACTTC	CASRQSGSETQYF
few	TRBV3-1	15	TRBD2	TRBJ2-1	TGTGCCAGCAGCCGCCTAGCGGGAGTTCCTGATGAGCAGTTCTTC	CASSRLAGVPDEQFF
.	TRBV28	17	TRBD2	TRBJ2-1	TGTGCCAGCAGTTTTCGATCACGACTAGCGGGACACAATGAGCAGTTCTTC	CASSFRSRLAGHNEQFF